This record concerns one T cell receptor (beta chain) sequence. This sample is part of a study of T cell changes during pregnancy in multiple sclerosis. Repertoires were generated with immunoSEQ multiplex PCR, while TCRdb's copy carries only in-frame clones and drops some. The sample includes some 59,000 clones, about 90% of them seen just once. In germline, CDR1 is PRHDT, CDR2 FYEKMQ (reference sequence). Unmatched junction bases numbered 11, after V lost 6 bases and J lost 0 bases. This CDR3 spans 18 amino acids. V and J are TRBV13 and TRBJ2-4; TRBD2 matches 10 bases. This specimen consisted of peripheral blood, obtained in the third trimester of pregnancy. The TCR sequence derives from a female donor in good health, enrolled as a control in a pregnancy study. This chain's CDR3 is CASRSSAGTSVAKNIQYF. For the CDR3, the DNA is TGTGCCAGCAGATCCTCCGCAGGGACTAGCGTAGCCAAAAACATTCAGTACTTC.